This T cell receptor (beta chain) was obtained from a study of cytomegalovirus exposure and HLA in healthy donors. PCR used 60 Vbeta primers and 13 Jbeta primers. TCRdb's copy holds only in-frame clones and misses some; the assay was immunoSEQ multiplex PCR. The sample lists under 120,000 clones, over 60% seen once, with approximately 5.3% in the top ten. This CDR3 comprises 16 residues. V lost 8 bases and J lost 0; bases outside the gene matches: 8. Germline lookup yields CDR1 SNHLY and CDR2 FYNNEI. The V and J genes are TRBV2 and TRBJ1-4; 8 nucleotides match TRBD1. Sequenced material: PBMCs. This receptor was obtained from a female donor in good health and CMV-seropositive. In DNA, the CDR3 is TGTGCCAGCGGCAGAGACAGGGGCCCAACTAATGAAAAACTGTTTTTT. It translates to CASGRDRGPTNEKLFF.